This T cell receptor (beta chain) was recovered during a study of T cell repertoires in cytomegalovirus infection. Study at large: The public TCR beta signatures pointed to both CMV infection and matching HLA type. Study observations and caveats: Pooled public TCR beta family frequency picked out CMV carriers with the relevant HLA.

This clonotype has a count of ten or more. Its antigen is not identified. MiXCR, applied by TCRdb to the reads, yields one record per CDR3 protein. The sample shows about 150,000 distinct CDR3 sequences, more than 25% of them seen only once. This receptor was obtained from a human donor in good health (CMV status not recorded). Some clones in this sample may be carry-over from other donors' samples. The sequencing here drew on CD8+ T cells from cultured PBMCs, taken from culture after CMV antigen stimulation.

CDR3 residues: CASSLQGGWVEFF. Here the CDR3 DNA reads TGTGCCAGCAGTCTCCAGGGGGGTTGGGTTGAGTTCTTC. The rearrangement joins TRBV7-6 to TRBJ2-1; D might be TRBD1 (7 bases). CDR1 and CDR2 from the germline V gene are SGHVS and FNYEAQ. The CDR3 is 13 amino acids. The ends were cut back, 6 bases at V and 14 bases at J, with 20 bases in the middle.